The clone carrying this TCR beta chain was detected only a few times. The antigen is not known. The data originate from a study of cytomegalovirus exposure and HLA in healthy donors. Study context: Most donors, around 81% of 398 genotyped, fell in the Caucasian-associated ancestry cluster.

General observations from the study: As was reported, the classifier diagnosed cytomegalovirus status with high specificity and sensitivity. Roughly uniform depth of sequencing across donors was assumed in presence/absence analyses.

The V gene end was trimmed by 0 bases and the J gene end by 4 bases; junction bases not matched to a gene: 2. The CDR3 loop spans 15 amino acids. Germline V gene sequence: CDR1 KGHSH, CDR2 LQKENI. In the PCR, 60 Vbeta and 13 Jbeta primers were used. Profiled with immunoSEQ multiplex PCR; TCRdb holds only in-frame clones, not every one. Of 60,000 to 70,000 clones detected, around 61% appear once; the ten largest clones hold over 2.5%. Sequenced input: PBMCs. This chain joins TRBV18 and TRBJ1-4; 7 nucleotides line up with TRBD1. The TCR comes from a woman between 50 and 59 years old in good health and CMV-seronegative. In nucleotides, the CDR3 is TGTGCCAGCTCACCACCGGGACAGATTAATGAAAAACTGTTTTTT. Translation gives CASSPPGQINEKLFF.